This T cell receptor (beta chain) was observed in a study of cytomegalovirus exposure and HLA in healthy donors. Notes on this clone: Other DNA variants within this sample encode the same CDR3.

It was with 60 Vbeta and 13 Jbeta primers that the PCR ran. Using immunoSEQ multiplex PCR, the repertoire was profiled, and TCRdb retains in-frame clones only, with some absent. The sample lists approximately 170,000 clones; roughly 79% were seen once. V was shortened by 4 bases and J by 1 base, with 5 bases between the two germline ends. The CDR3 has 12 amino acids. CDR1 and CDR2 from the germline V gene are MDHEN and SYDVKM. The TCR sequence derives from a man in his forties in good health and CMV-seronegative. The chain has TRBV28 and TRBJ2-7; D unresolved. Sequenced sample: PBMCs. The CDR3 protein is CASSSSSYEQYF. For the CDR3, the DNA is TGTGCCAGCAGTTCCTCGTCCTACGAGCAGTACTTC.